This section outlines one T cell receptor (beta chain) sequence together with its context. Its antigen is still unknown. Positive CCR7 selection of CD45RO-negative cells yielded the naive CD8 cells, and terminally differentiated effector memory CD45RA+ cells were excluded. These data come from a study of shared clonotypes between healthy human individuals. Whole-study context: The study used three CD4 naive, three CD4 memory, two CD8 naive and one CD8 memory plate per donor. Study-level results: Shared clonotypes across all four donors exceeded non-shared ones in generation probability.

This CDR3 has 13 amino acids. Deletions cut 8 bases from V and 1 base from J, with 11 bases between. Looked up from germline, CDR1 is ENHRY and CDR2 is SYGVKD. In the study's own analysis: Sequence data from immunoSEQ were junction-only and lacked quality scores; consequently, filtering differed. This table comes from immunoSEQ multiplex PCR, and its TCRdb copy is limited to in-frame clones, with some not included. The DNA was the basis for D and trimming; V, J and clone size are from that table. The sample holds hundreds of thousands of clones, about 90% seen once. The V gene is TRBV10-3, the J gene TRBJ1-2, with D perhaps matching TRBD1 (6 bases). The receptor was isolated from a man younger than 40 in good health. Sequencing input: naive CD8+ T cells sorted from blood. CDR3 sequence: CAILDRNNYGYTF. As DNA, the CDR3 is TGTGCCATCCTGGACAGAAATAACTATGGCTACACCTTC.